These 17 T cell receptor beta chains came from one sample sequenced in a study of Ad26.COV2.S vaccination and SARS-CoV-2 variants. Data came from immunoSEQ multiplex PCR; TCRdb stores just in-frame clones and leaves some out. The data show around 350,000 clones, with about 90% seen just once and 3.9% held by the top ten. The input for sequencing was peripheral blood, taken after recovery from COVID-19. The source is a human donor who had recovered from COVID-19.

CDR3 loop: CASSLQGDTTGTVYGYTF. The CDR3 nucleotides are TGTGCCAGCAGCTTGCAAGGAGATACGACCGGGACAGTCTATGGCTACACCTTC. The chain combines TRBV5-6 with TRBJ1-2, with 7 bases aligning to TRBD1. The length of the CDR3 is 18 residues. The J segment lost 4 bases and the V segment lost 1 base, leaving 16 bases of the junction unmatched. CDR1 and CDR2 from the germline V gene are SGHDT and YYEEEE.

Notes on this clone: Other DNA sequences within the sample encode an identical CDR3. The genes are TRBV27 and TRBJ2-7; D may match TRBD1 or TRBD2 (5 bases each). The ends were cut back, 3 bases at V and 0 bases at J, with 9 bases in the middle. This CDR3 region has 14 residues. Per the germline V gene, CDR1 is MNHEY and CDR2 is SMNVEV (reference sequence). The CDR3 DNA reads TGTGCCAGCAGTTTCTGGGGGTCCTCCTACGAGCAGTACTTC. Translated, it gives CASSFWGSSYEQYF.

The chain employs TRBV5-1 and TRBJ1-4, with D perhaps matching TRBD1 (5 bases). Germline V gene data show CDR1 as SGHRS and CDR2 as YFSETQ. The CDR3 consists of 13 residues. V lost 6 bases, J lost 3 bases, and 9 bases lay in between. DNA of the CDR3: TGCGCCAGCAAGACAGATTCTAATGAAAAACTGTTTTTT. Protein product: CASKTDSNEKLFF.

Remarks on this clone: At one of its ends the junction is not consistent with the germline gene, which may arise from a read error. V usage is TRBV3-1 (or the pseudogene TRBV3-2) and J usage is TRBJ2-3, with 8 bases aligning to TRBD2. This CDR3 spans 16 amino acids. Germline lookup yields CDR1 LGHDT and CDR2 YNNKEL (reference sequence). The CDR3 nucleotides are TGTGCCAGCAGCGAAGACCTGCGGGGGGGCACAGATACGCAGTATTTT. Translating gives CASSEDLRGGTDTQYF.

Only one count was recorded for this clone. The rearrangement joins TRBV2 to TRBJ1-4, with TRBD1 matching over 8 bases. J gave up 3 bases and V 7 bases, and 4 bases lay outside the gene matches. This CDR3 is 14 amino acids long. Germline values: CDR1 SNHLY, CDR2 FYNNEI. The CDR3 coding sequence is TGTGCCAGCAATGTGGACAGGGCTAATGAAAAACTGTTTTTT. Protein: CASNVDRANEKLFF. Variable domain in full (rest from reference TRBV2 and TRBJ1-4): EPEVTQTPSHQVTQMGQEVILRCVPISNHLYFYWYRQILGQKVEFLVSFYNNEISEKSEIFDDQFSVERPDGSNFTLKIRSTKLEDSAMYFCASNVDRANEKLFFGSGTQLSVL.

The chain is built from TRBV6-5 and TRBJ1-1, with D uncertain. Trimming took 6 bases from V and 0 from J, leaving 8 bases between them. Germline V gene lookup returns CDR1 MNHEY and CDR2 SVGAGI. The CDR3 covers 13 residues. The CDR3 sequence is CASRPGVNTEAFF. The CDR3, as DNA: TGTGCCAGCAGACCCGGTGTGAACACTGAAGCTTTCTTT.

The CDR3 bases are TGCGCCAGCAGCCAAGATTTTCCAGGGATGAGCAATCAGCCCCAGCATTTT. This translates into CASSQDFPGMSNQPQHF. This chain connects TRBV4-3 to TRBJ1-5, with D perhaps TRBD1 (5 bases). V lost 0 bases and J lost 1, with 13 bases in between. This CDR3 has 17 amino acids. Looked up from germline, CDR1 is LGHNA and CDR2 is YSLEER.

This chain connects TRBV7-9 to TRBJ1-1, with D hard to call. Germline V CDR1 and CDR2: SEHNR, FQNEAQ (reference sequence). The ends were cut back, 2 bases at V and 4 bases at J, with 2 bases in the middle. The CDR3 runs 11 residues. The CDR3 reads CASSLSTEAFF. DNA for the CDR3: TGTGCCAGCAGCTTATCCACTGAAGCTTTCTTT.

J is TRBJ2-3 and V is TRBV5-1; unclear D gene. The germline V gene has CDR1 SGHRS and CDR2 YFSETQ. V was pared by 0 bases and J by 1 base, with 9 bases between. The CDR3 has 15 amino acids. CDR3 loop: CASSLVGTRTDTQYF. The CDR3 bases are TGCGCCAGCAGCTTGGTAGGCACCCGCACAGATACGCAGTATTTT.

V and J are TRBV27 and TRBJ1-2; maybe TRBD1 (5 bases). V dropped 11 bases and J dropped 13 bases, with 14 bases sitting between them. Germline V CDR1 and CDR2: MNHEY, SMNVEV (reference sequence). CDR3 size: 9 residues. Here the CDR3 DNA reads TGTGCCCCCAACCCAGGGTGCACCTTC. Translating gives CAPNPGCTF.

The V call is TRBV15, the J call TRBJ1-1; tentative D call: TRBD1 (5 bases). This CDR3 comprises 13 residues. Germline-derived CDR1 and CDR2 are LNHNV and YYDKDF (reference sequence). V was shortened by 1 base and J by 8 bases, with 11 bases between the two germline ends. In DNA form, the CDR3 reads TGTGCCACCAGCAGAGCTAGGGGAAGGGAAGCTTTCTTT. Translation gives CATSRARGREAFF.

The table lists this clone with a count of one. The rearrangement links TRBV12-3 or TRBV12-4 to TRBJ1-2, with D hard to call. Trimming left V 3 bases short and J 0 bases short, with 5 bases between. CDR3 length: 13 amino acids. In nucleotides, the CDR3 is TGTGCCAGCAGTTTTCACTCTAACTATGGCTACACCTTC. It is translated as CASSFHSNYGYTF.

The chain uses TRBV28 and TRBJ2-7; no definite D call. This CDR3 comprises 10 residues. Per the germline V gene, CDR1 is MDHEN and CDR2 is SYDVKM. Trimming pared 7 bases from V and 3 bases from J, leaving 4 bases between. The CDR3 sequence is CASKDYEQYF. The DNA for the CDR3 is TGTGCCAGCAAGGACTACGAGCAGTACTTC.

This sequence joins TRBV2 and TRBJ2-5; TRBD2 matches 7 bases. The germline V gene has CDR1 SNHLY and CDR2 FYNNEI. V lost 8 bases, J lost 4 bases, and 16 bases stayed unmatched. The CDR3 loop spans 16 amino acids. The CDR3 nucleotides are TGTGCCAGCGGGGGGAGGGGTAGGGCTGCGGTAGAGACCCAGTACTTC. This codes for CASGGRGRAAVETQYF.

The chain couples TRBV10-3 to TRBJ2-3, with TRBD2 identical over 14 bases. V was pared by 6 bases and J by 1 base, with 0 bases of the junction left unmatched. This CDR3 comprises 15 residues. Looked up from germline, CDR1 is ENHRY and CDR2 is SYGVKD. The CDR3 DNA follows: TGTGCCATCAGGGGACTAGCGGGGGGCACAGATACGCAGTATTTT. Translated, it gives CAIRGLAGGTDTQYF.

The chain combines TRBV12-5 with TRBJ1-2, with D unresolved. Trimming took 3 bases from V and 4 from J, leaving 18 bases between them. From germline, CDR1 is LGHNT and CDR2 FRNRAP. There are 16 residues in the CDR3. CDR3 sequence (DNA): TGTGCTAGTGGTTTACTAAACTTGCGTCGGAGCTATGGCTACACCTTC. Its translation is CASGLLNLRRSYGYTF.

CDR3 in amino acids: CASSSRTGLDSYGYTF. In DNA, the CDR3 is TGTGCCAGCAGCTCCCGGACAGGGTTAGATTCCTATGGCTACACCTTC. This chain connects TRBV7-6 to TRBJ1-2; TRBD1 agrees at 8 bases. The CDR3 length is 16 residues. Per the germline V gene, CDR1 is SGHVS and CDR2 is FNYEAQ. J was trimmed by 4 bases and V by 4 bases; bases with no gene match: 11.